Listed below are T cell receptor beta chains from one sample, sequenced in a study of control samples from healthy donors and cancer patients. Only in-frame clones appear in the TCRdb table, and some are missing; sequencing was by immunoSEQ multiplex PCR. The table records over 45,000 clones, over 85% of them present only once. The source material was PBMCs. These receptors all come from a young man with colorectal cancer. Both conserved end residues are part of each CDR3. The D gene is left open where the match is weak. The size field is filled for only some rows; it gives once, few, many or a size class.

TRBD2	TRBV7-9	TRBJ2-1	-	CASTQPGTSGGYEQFF	TGTGCCAGCACCCAACCCGGGACTAGCGGGGGCTATGAGCAGTTCTTC
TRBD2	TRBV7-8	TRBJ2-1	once	CASSLYIAGGLLGYNEQFF	TGTGCCAGCAGCTTATATATAGCGGGGGGCCTTCTGGGGTACAATGAGCAGTTCTTC
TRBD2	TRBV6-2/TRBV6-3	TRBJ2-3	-	CASSYQRGAYTDTQYF	TGTGCCAGCAGTTACCAGCGGGGGGCCTACACAGATACGCAGTATTTT
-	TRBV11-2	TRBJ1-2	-	CASSTDSAGDGYTF	TGTGCCAGCAGCACGGACAGCGCCGGGGATGGCTACACCTTC
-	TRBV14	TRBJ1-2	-	CASSYSSSGGQKGYTF	TGTGCCAGCAGCTACTCTAGCTCCGGGGGACAAAAGGGCTACACCTTC
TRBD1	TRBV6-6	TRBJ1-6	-	CASSYTNDRVESPLHF	TGTGCCAGCAGTTACACCAACGACAGGGTGGAGTCACCCCTCCACTTT
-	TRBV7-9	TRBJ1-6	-	CASSLGGRVYNSPLHF	TGTGCCAGCAGCTTAGGGGGCAGGGTCTATAATTCACCCCTCCACTTT
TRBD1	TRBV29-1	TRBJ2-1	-	CSVGTGGYNEQFF	TGCAGCGTCGGGACAGGGGGCTACAATGAGCAGTTCTTC
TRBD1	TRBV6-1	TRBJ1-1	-	CASREFGQGVAPEAFF	TGTGCCAGCAGGGAATTCGGACAGGGGGTCGCTCCGGAAGCTTTCTTT
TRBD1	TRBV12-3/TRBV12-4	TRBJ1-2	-	CASSPDRTGGYTF	TGTGCCAGCAGTCCGGACAGGACGGGAGGCTACACCTTC
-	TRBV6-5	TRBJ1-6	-	CASSYSITGNSPLHF	TGTGCCAGCAGTTACTCGATAACAGGGAATTCACCCCTCCACTTT
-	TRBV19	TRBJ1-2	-	CASSRERANYGYTF	TGTGCCAGTAGTAGAGAGAGAGCTAACTATGGCTACACCTTC
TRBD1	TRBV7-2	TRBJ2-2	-	CASSQTGGATGELFF	TGTGCCAGCAGCCAGACAGGGGGCGCGACCGGGGAGCTGTTTTTT
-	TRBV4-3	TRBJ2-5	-	CASSHLYREETQYF	TGCGCCAGCAGCCATTTATACAGGGAAGAGACCCAGTACTTC
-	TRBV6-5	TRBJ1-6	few	CATGDLSDFSPLHF	TGTGCCACCGGGGACCTCTCAGATTTTTCACCCCTCCACTTT
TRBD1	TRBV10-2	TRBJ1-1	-	CASSLARGRGLDTEAFF	TGCGCCAGCAGCTTAGCCAGGGGGCGCGGGCTGGACACTGAAGCTTTCTTT
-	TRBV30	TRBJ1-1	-	CAWSVGRRWSLNTEAFF	TGTGCCTGGAGTGTCGGTAGGAGGTGGAGCCTAAACACTGAAGCTTTCTTT
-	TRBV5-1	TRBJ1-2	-	CASSLARGEEGYTF	TGCGCCAGCAGCTTGGCGAGAGGGGAAGAAGGCTACACCTTC
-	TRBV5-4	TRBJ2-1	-	CASSPSDGSSYNEQFF	TGTGCCAGCAGCCCCTCAGACGGGAGCTCCTACAATGAGCAGTTCTTC
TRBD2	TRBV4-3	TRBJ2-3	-	CASSQGERLAGYDTQYF	TGCGCCAGCAGCCAAGGAGAGCGACTAGCGGGGTATGATACGCAGTATTTT
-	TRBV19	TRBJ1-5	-	CASSTTRGAGNSNQPQHF	TGTGCCAGTAGTACGACCCGCGGGGCCGGCAATAGCAATCAGCCCCAGCATTTT
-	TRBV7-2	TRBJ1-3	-	CASSSREPHSGNTIYF	TGTGCCAGCAGCTCCCGGGAACCGCACTCTGGAAACACCATATATTTT
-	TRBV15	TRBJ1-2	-	CATSRDGGFDGYTF	TGTGCCACCAGCAGAGATGGGGGTTTTGATGGCTACACCTTC
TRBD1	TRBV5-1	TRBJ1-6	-	CASSLEGQGYNSPLHF	TGCGCCAGCAGCTTGGAGGGACAGGGATATAATTCACCCCTCCACTTT
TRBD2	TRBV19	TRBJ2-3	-	CASSISSGDLDTQYF	TGTGCCAGTAGTATATCTAGCGGGGACCTAGATACGCAGTATTTT
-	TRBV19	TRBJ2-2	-	CASSDTGINTGELFF	TGTGCCAGTAGTGATACCGGCATTAACACCGGGGAGCTGTTTTTT
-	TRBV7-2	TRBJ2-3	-	CASSFLTDTQYF	TGTGCCAGCAGCTTCCTCACAGATACGCAGTATTTT
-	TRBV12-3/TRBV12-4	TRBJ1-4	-	CASSFNEKLFF	TGTGCCAGCAGTTTCAATGAAAAACTGTTTTTT
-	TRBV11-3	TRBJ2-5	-	CASSPGGTAQETQYF	TGTGCCAGCAGCCCTGGAGGGACAGCACAAGAGACCCAGTACTTC
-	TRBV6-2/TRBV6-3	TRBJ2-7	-	CASSYNAIENDGSYEQYF	TGTGCCAGCAGTTATAACGCCATCGAGAACGATGGCTCCTACGAGCAGTACTTC
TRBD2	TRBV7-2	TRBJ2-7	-	CASSPGGYEQYF	TGTGCCAGCAGTCCGGGGGGTTACGAGCAGTACTTC
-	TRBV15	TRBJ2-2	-	CATKEGLGRTGELFF	TGTGCCACAAAAGAGGGGCTGGGTCGGACCGGGGAGCTGTTTTTT
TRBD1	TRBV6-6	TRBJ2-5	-	CASSPGQGLETQYF	TGTGCCAGCAGCCCGGGACAGGGCCTCGAGACCCAGTACTTC